The 26 T cell receptor beta chains presented below share a single source sample, sequenced in a study of blood T cell repertoires in COVID-19. Here immunoSEQ multiplex PCR was the method, and the copy in TCRdb shows in-frame clones only, minus some. The sample has about 220,000 clones, approximately 80% seen once. Specimen: peripheral blood. The source is a man younger than 45 with active or convalescent COVID-19.

V usage is TRBV5-6 and J usage is TRBJ1-3; D perhaps matches TRBD1 (5 bases). The length of the CDR3 is 16 residues. Germline CDR1 SGHDT, CDR2 YYEEEE. CDR3 DNA sequence: TGTGCTACATCCATCCGGGACTCCCGGACTGGAAACACCATATATTTT. Residues: CATSIRDSRTGNTIYF.

J is TRBJ2-7 and V is TRBV5-4; 9 bases are a match to TRBD2. The V gene end was trimmed by 5 bases and the J gene end by 6 bases; junction bases not matched to a gene: 9. There are 14 residues in the CDR3. The germline V gene has CDR1 SGHNT and CDR2 YYREEE (reference sequence). The CDR3 DNA follows: TGTGCCAGCAGGACGGGACTAGCTGCCGTCGAGCAGTACTTC. Its protein product is CASRTGLAAVEQYF.

This rearrangement joins TRBV7-3 to TRBJ2-1; 11 nucleotides match TRBD1. CDR1 and CDR2 (germline): SGHTA, FQGTGA. Trimming removed 5 bases from V and 7 bases from J; junction bases left unmatched: 7. The CDR3 loop spans 15 amino acids. In DNA form, the CDR3 reads TGTGCCAGCAGCCAAAGGACAGGGGGCTTGAATGAGCAGTTCTTC. Amino acid sequence: CASSQRTGGLNEQFF. Full variable domain (rest looked up from reference TRBV7-3 and TRBJ2-1): GAGVSQTPSNKVTEKGKYVELRCDPISGHTALYWYRQSLGQGPEFLIYFQGTGAADDSGLPNDRFFAVRPEGSVSTLKIQRTERGDSAVYLCASSQRTGGLNEQFFGPGTRLTVL.

V gene TRBV21-1 combines with J gene TRBJ2-1; TRBD2 reflects the table's D call only, with no check against the DNA. TRBV21-1 is described as a pseudogene. This CDR3 has 16 residues. CDR3 sequence reads: CASSRQGLLPYNEQFF. The CDR3, as DNA: TGTGCCAGCAGCAGACAAGGACTATTGCCCTACAATGAGCAGTTCTTC.

The V gene is TRBV25-1, the J gene TRBJ1-6, with 7 bases that match TRBD1. Germline-derived CDR1 and CDR2 are MGHDK and SYGVNS. The junction had 8 bases not matched to a gene; V was cut back by 4 bases and J by 8 bases. This CDR3 is 15 amino acids long. The CDR3, as DNA: TGTGCCAGCAGTGGCAACAGGGGTAGTTATTCACCCCTCCACTTT. It translates to CASSGNRGSYSPLHF.

This chain uses TRBV3-1 (or the pseudogene TRBV3-2) with TRBJ2-5, with TRBD1 matching over 7 bases. Germline loops: CDR1 LGHDT, CDR2 YNNKEL (reference sequence). The CDR3 totals 15 residues. V lost 1 base to trimming and J lost 1 base; unmatched junction nucleotides: 3. The DNA for the CDR3 is TGTGCCAGCAGCCAAGCAAGGGGGCCCCAAGAGACCCAGTACTTC. Translation: CASSQARGPQETQYF.

The J gene is TRBJ1-2, the V gene TRBV28; 8 nucleotides line up with TRBD1. The CDR3 is 13 residues long. Germline-derived CDR1 and CDR2 are MDHEN and SYDVKM. The junction had 3 bases not matched to a gene; V was cut back by 5 bases and J by 4 bases. DNA of the CDR3: TGTGCCAGCAGTATCAGGGGGCGCTATGGCTACACCTTC. This sequence encodes CASSIRGRYGYTF.

The V call is TRBV7-2, the J call TRBJ1-1; perhaps TRBD1 as D (5 bases). V lost 3 bases and J lost 2, with 10 bases in between. In germline, CDR1 is SGHTA, CDR2 FQGNSA. The CDR3 is made up of 14 amino acids. The CDR3 region is CASSFRAQNTEAFF. The DNA of the CDR3 is TGTGCCAGCAGCTTCAGGGCCCAAAACACTGAAGCTTTCTTT.

The chain couples TRBV5-1 to TRBJ2-1; 8 bases line up with TRBD1. The length of the CDR3 is 14 residues. Germline CDR1 is SGHRS and CDR2 is YFSETQ. The junction had 10 bases not matched to a gene; V was cut back by 5 bases and J by 9 bases. The CDR3, as DNA: TGCGCCAGCAGTGGACAGGGAGGCTGGGGTGAGCAGTTCTTC. Amino acid sequence: CASSGQGGWGEQFF.

This clone was seen a few times. This chain joins TRBV11-2 and TRBJ1-1; D uncertain. V was trimmed by 1 base and J by 1 base, leaving 7 bases between them. The CDR3 has 14 amino acids. Germline V gene data show CDR1 as SGHAT and CDR2 as FQNNGV. DNA for the CDR3: TGTGCCAGCAGCTTAGTCTTCGGGAACACTGAAGCTTTCTTT. This translates into CASSLVFGNTEAFF.

The chain couples TRBV5-1 to TRBJ2-7, with TRBD1 matching over 8 bases. The CDR3 is 14 amino acids. Germline V lookup: CDR1 SGHRS, CDR2 YFSETQ. Unmatched junction bases numbered 2, after V lost 1 base and J lost 2 bases. The CDR3 nucleotides are TGCGCCAGCAGCTTGTCGGGACAGGCCTACGAGCAGTACTTC. This gives the protein CASSLSGQAYEQYF. Together with reference TRBV5-1 and TRBJ2-7, the CDR3 gives the full variable domain: KAGVTQTPRYLIKTRGQQVTLSCSPISGHRSVSWYQQTPGQGLQFLFEYFSETQRNKGNFPGRFSGRQFSNSRSEMNVSTLELGDSALYLCASSLSGQAYEQYFGPGTRLTVT.

J is TRBJ2-7 and V is TRBV5-4; TRBD2 might be the D (6 bases). The CDR3 extends over 15 amino acids. With 4 bases removed from V and 0 bases from J, the gap between germline ends came to 14 bases. Germline CDR1 reads SGHNT; CDR2 reads YYREEE (reference sequence). CDR3 coding DNA: TGTGCCAGCAGCAGACAAGGGACTTACTCCTACGAGCAGTACTTC. Encoded protein: CASSRQGTYSYEQYF.

In DNA, the CDR3 is TGTGCCAGCTCACTAACGGGGGAAAACTATGGCTACACCTTC. Translating gives CASSLTGENYGYTF. The V gene is TRBV18, the J gene TRBJ1-2; the D gene is possibly TRBD1 (5 bases). CDR1 KGHSH and CDR2 LQKENI come from the germline V gene. Trimming removed 4 bases from V and 2 bases from J, with 11 bases in between. This CDR3 spans 14 amino acids.

J is TRBJ2-5 and V is TRBV18; TRBD2 might be the D (6 bases). Germline lookup yields CDR1 KGHSH and CDR2 LQKENI. V shed 5 bases and J shed 5 bases, with 12 bases lying between them. This CDR3 comprises 13 residues. CDR3 sequence (DNA): TGTGCCAGCTCAGGGGGACTCGGTGAGACCCAGTACTTC. It codes for CASSGGLGETQYF.

CDR3: CASSSGGNQPQHF. The CDR3 coding sequence is TGCGCCAGCAGCTCCGGGGGGAATCAGCCCCAGCATTTT. This sequence joins TRBV5-1 and TRBJ1-5; D is perhaps TRBD1 (5 bases). This CDR3 contains 13 residues. From germline, CDR1 is SGHRS and CDR2 YFSETQ. V shed 3 bases and J shed 4 bases, with 8 bases lying between them.

DNA for the CDR3: TGCGCCAGCAGTGAGTCGAGTTTACGGCAGTACTTC. As protein: CASSESSLRQYF. This rearrangement joins TRBV10-2 to TRBJ2-7; no clear D gene. CDR1 is WSHSY, CDR2 SAAADI, per germline. The CDR3 extends over 12 amino acids. V was cut by 0 bases and J by 9 bases, with 9 bases left in between.

The chain recombines TRBV28 with TRBJ2-2, with 8 bases aligning to TRBD1. Germline assignment: CDR1 MDHEN and CDR2 SYDVKM. CDR3 size: 15 residues. The V gene end was trimmed by 6 bases and the J gene end by 1 base; junction bases not matched to a gene: 4. CDR3 sequence reads: CASRRDRLNTGELFF. CDR3 in DNA: TGTGCCAGCAGGCGGGACAGGCTGAACACCGGGGAGCTGTTTTTT.

The J gene is TRBJ2-2, the V gene TRBV7-9, with D uncertain. Between the trimmed V and J ends, which lost 4 bases and 1 base, there was a span of 7 bases. Germline V gives CDR1 SEHNR, CDR2 FQNEAQ (reference sequence). The CDR3 has 14 amino acids. The CDR3 here is CASSSLVNTGELFF. Written as DNA, the CDR3 is TGTGCCAGCAGCTCTCTAGTGAACACCGGGGAGCTGTTTTTT.

CDR3 in DNA: TGTGCCAGCAGTTCACAGGGTTATGAGCAGTTCTTC. It codes for CASSSQGYEQFF. This chain joins TRBV6-2 or TRBV6-3 and TRBJ2-1; D is perhaps TRBD1 (6 bases). The germline CDR1 and CDR2 sequences are MNHEY and SVGEGT. V gave up 4 bases and J gave up 8 bases, with 9 bases separating them. This CDR3 spans 12 amino acids.

The chain has TRBV7-2 and TRBJ1-1; TRBD1 matches at 7 bases. The trim removed 4 bases at V and 0 bases at J, leaving 5 bases unmatched. The CDR3 runs 15 residues. The germline V gene has CDR1 SGHTA and CDR2 FQGNSA. The CDR3 spells CASSSSGTVNTEAFF. The CDR3 bases are TGTGCCAGCAGCTCGTCGGGGACAGTGAACACTGAAGCTTTCTTT.

This clone was observed a single time. For the CDR3, the DNA is TGTGCCAGCTCACCCATCGCAGGGGGATTCGGCTCTGGGGCCAACGTCCTGACTTTC. It translates to CASSPIAGGFGSGANVLTF. The chain combines TRBV18 with TRBJ2-6, with 7 bases aligning to TRBD1. Germline assignment: CDR1 KGHSH and CDR2 LQKENI. J was trimmed by 0 bases and V by 3 bases; bases with no gene match: 11. The CDR3 extends over 19 amino acids.

This clone came up once. This chain connects TRBV4-1 to TRBJ2-7; the match to TRBD1 covers 8 bases. CDR3 size: 14 residues. With V trimmed by 4 bases and J by 3 bases, 5 bases remained unmatched. CDR1 and CDR2 (germline): MGHRA, YSYEKL. The CDR3: CASSRRTGLYEQYF. DNA for the CDR3: TGCGCCAGCAGCCGACGGACAGGGCTCTACGAGCAGTACTTC.

The chain has TRBV7-2 and TRBJ2-1; TRBD2 agrees at 10 bases. The germline V gene encodes CDR1 SGHTA and CDR2 FQGNSA. This CDR3 region has 15 residues. The junction had 2 bases not matched to a gene; V was cut back by 2 bases and J by 4 bases. Here the CDR3 reads CASSLLAGAYNEQFF. Written as DNA, the CDR3 is TGTGCCAGCAGCTTACTAGCGGGGGCTTACAATGAGCAGTTCTTC.

The chain uses TRBV19 and TRBJ2-7, with 9 positions matching TRBD1. V shed 6 bases, J shed 0 bases, and the junction held 3 bases outside the gene matches. Germline V gene data show CDR1 as LNHDA and CDR2 as SQIVND (reference sequence). The CDR3 runs 14 residues. The CDR3 protein is CASRDRGSSYEQYF. In DNA form, the CDR3 reads TGTGCCAGTAGAGACAGGGGGAGCTCCTACGAGCAGTACTTC.

V usage is TRBV6-5 and J usage is TRBJ1-2, with TRBD1 matching 7 bases. The CDR3 has 12 amino acids. Germline loops: CDR1 MNHEY, CDR2 SVGAGI. Trimming removed 8 bases from V and 4 bases from J; junction bases left unmatched: 4. The CDR3 protein is CASGDSRYGYTF. CDR3 DNA sequence: TGTGCCAGCGGGGACAGTCGCTATGGCTACACCTTC.

V is TRBV6-1 and J is TRBJ1-5, with TRBD1 identical over 9 bases. CDR1 and CDR2 from the germline V gene are MNHNS and SASEGT. There are 13 residues in the CDR3. The V and J ends lost 3 bases and 7 bases, in that order; junction bases with no gene match: 1. CDR3 in DNA: TGTGCCAGCAGTGAGGACAGGGGACAGCCCCAGCATTTT. Protein: CASSEDRGQPQHF.